This T cell receptor (beta chain) was retrieved from a study of shared clonotypes between healthy human individuals. Regarding the study as a whole: In general, naive subsets displayed greater estimated richness than memory subsets did.

Deep was the level used in running the assay. Some 30,000 T cell genomes, or approximately 190 ng DNA, went into the sorted-subset replicate PCRs. Measured with immunoSEQ multiplex PCR; TCRdb has only the in-frame clones, and not every one. This sample yields about 2.5 million clones, of which 85% to 95% are seen a single time; approximately 0.4% belongs to the top ten. With 4 bases removed from V and 2 bases from J, the gap between germline ends came to 11 bases. The CDR3 has 14 residues. Germline lookup yields CDR1 SGHRS and CDR2 YFSETQ. Concerning this clone: Its antigen is not known.

Naive CD45RA+ and memory CD45RA-negative subsets were split from CD4+ cells. This TCR derives from a man aged 18 to 30 in good health. Some clones in this sample may be carry-over from other donors' samples. Input material: naive CD4+ T cells from PBMCs. Subset described: CD45RA+ positively selected. This chain uses TRBV5-1 with TRBJ2-3; no firm D call. The CDR3 DNA is TGCGCCAGCAGCCCACTCGTCGCCACAGATACGCAGTATTTT. This sequence encodes CASSPLVATDTQYF.